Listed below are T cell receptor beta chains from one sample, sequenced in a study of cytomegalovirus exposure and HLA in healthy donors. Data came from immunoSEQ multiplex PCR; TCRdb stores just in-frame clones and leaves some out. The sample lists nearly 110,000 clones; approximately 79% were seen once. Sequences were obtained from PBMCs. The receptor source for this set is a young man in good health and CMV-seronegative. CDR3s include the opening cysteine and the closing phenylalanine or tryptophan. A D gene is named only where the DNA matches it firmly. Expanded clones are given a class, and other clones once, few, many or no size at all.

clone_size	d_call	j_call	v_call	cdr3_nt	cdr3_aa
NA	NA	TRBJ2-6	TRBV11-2	TGTGCCAGCGCATCCTCTACAGGGCTCTCTGGGGCCAACGTCCTGACTTTC	CASASSTGLSGANVLTF
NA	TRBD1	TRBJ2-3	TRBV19	TGTGCCAGTAGACAGGGGGTCTTTGAAGATACGCAGTATTTT	CASRQGVFEDTQYF
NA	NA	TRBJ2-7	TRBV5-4	TGTGCCAGCAGATATGCCGGGGTCTACGAGCAGTACTTC	CASRYAGVYEQYF
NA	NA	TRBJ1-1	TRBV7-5	TGTGCCAGAAGCTTCCGGAACACTGAAGCTTTCTTT	CARSFRNTEAFF
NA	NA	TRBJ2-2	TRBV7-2	TGTGCCAGCAGCTCCAAGAACACCGGGGAGCTGTTTTTT	CASSSKNTGELFF
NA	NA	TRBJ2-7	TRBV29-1	TGCAGCGTTACACCCCCCCCCGAGCAGTACTTC	CSVTPPPEQYF
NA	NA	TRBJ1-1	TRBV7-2	TGTGCCAGCAGCTTAGGAACGGGTGCTTTCTTT	CASSLGTGAFF
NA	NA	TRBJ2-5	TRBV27	TGTGCCAGCAGAGACTATCAAGAGACCCAGTACTTC	CASRDYQETQYF
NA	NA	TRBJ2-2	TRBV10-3	TGTGCCATCAGTGATGGCAGGTACACCGGGGAGCTGTTTTTT	CAISDGRYTGELFF
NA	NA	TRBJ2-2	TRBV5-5	TGTGCCAGCAGCGGGGGGTCAATCCTCACCGGGGAGCTGTTTTTT	CASSGGSILTGELFF
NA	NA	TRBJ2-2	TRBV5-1	TGCGCCAGCAGCTTGGCGGGGTTTGGGGCCGGGGAGCTGTTTTTT	CASSLAGFGAGELFF
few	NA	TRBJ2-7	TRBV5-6	TGTGCCAGCAGCTTGGGTGGCAGGTTCTACGAGCAGTACTTC	CASSLGGRFYEQYF
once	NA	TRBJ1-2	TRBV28	TGTGCCAGCAGTTTAAGGGCGGGCTATGGCTACACCTTC	CASSLRAGYGYTF
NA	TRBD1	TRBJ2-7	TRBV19	TGTGCCAGTAGTCCCTCCCGGGACAGGGTCCACGAGCAGTACTTC	CASSPSRDRVHEQYF
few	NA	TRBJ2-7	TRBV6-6	TGTGCCAGCAACCTGGGACATCCCCCGCAGTACTTC	CASNLGHPPQYF
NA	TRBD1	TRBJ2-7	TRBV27	TGTGCCAGCAAACCCCTCGACAGGGAACCCTACGAGCAGTACTTC	CASKPLDREPYEQYF
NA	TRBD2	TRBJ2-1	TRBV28	TGTGCCAGCAGTCCCCCCGGTTCGAGGGAGGGTGAGCAGTTCTTC	CASSPPGSREGEQFF
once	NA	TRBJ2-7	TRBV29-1	TGCAGCGTTGGTGAGGGTCTCTACGAGCAGTACTTC	CSVGEGLYEQYF
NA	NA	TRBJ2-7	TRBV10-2	TGCGCCAGCAGTGACCCCGGGACACTCCATTCCTACGAGCAGTACTTC	CASSDPGTLHSYEQYF
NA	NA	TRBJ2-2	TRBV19	TGTGCCAGTAGTTTTCGAGGGACCGGGGAGCTGTTTTTT	CASSFRGTGELFF
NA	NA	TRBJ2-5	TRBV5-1	TGCGCCAGCAGCCAATTGATTACCCTACAAGAGACCCAGTACTTC	CASSQLITLQETQYF
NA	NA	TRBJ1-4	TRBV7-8	TGTGCCAGCAGCCTCTTTGGAAGTCAGGCGGCGGGTGAAAAACTGTTTTTT	CASSLFGSQAAGEKLFF
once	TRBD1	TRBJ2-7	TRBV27	TGTGCCAGCAGTTTAAGGGGGCACGAGCAGTACTTC	CASSLRGHEQYF
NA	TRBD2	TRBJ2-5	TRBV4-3	TGCGCCAGCAGCCAAGAGGGGCGGGGGGAGACCCAGTACTTC	CASSQEGRGETQYF
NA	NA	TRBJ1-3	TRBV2	TGTGCCAGCGGGGCCAGGAATGTTAACACCATATATTTT	CASGARNVNTIYF
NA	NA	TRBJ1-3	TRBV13	TGTGCCAGCAGCTTACAGGTCCCCTCCGCCCTGGGAAACACCATATATTTT	CASSLQVPSALGNTIYF
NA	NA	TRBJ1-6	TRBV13	TGTGCCAGCAGCTTAGGCCAGGGCAATTCACCCCTCCACTTT	CASSLGQGNSPLHF
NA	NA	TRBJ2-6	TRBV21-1	TGTGCCAGCAGCAAAGCTAGCGGGGGGCCGACGACCGTCGTCCTGACTTTC	CASSKASGGPTTVVLTF
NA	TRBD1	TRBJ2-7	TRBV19	TGTGCCAGTAGTACGACAGGGGGCCTCTACGAGCAGTACTTC	CASSTTGGLYEQYF
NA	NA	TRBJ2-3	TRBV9	TGTGCCAGCAGCGTAGGTCCTAACACAGATACGCAGTATTTT	CASSVGPNTDTQYF
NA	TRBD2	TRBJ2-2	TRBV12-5	TGTGCTAGTGGTTTGATAGCGGGGGGCACCGGGGAGCTGTTTTTT	CASGLIAGGTGELFF
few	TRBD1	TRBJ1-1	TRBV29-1	TGCAGCGTGCACGAGAGTTCAGGGGGCGCTTCGGCTTTCTTT	CSVHESSGGASAFF
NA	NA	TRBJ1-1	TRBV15	TGTGCCACCAGCCCCAGCGGTCATAACCCTGAAGCTTTCTTT	CATSPSGHNPEAFF
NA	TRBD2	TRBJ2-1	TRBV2	TGTGCCAGCAAGCGGGACCGCACTAAGGAGCAGTTCTTC	CASKRDRTKEQFF
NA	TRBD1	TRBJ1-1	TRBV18	TGTGCCAGCTCACGACAGGGTGGCACTGAAGCTTTCTTT	CASSRQGGTEAFF
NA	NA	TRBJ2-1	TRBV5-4	TGTGCCAGCAGCTTTAGTGGGGACATAGGGTTCTTC	CASSFSGDIGFF
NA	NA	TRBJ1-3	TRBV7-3	TGTGCCAGCAGCCCCTCCGGGGGAGCTGGAAACACCATATATTTT	CASSPSGGAGNTIYF
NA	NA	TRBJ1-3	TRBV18	TGTGCCAGCTCACTTGCGCGGAGCTCTGGAAACACCATATATTTT	CASSLARSSGNTIYF
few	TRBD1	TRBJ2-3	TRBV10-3	TGTGCCATCAGTGACAGGGGGTCCCCCACAGATACGCAGTATTTT	CAISDRGSPTDTQYF
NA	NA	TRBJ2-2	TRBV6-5	TGTGCCAGCACCCCTGGGGGGGCGCGCACCGGGGAGCTGTTTTTT	CASTPGGARTGELFF
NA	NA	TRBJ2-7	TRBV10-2	TGCGCCAGCAGTGTATTCCAGTCCTACGAGCAGTACTTC	CASSVFQSYEQYF
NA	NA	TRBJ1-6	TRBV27	TGTGCCAGCAGTTTAAATCCCGTACTTAATTCACCCCTCCACTTT	CASSLNPVLNSPLHF
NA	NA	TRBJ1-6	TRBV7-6	TGTGCCAGCAGCTTCTCCAATTCACCCCTCCACTTT	CASSFSNSPLHF
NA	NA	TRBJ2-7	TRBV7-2	TGTGCCAGCAGCCCAAGCGGCAGCTCCTACGAGCAGTACTTC	CASSPSGSSYEQYF
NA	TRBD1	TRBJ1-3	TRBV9	TGTGCCAGCGGGACAGGGGGCTTTGGAAACACCATATATTTT	CASGTGGFGNTIYF
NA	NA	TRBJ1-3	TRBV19	TGTGCCAGTAGTATACAGGGCTTTGGAAACACCATATATTTT	CASSIQGFGNTIYF
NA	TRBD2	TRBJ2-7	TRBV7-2	TGTGCCAGCACCATGACTAGCGGGGTCGTCGAGCAGTACTTC	CASTMTSGVVEQYF
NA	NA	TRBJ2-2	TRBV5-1	TGCGCCAGCAGCTTTACAGGGCAGAACACCGGGGAGCTGTTTTTT	CASSFTGQNTGELFF
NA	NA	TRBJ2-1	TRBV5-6	TGTGCCAGCAGCTTGAGTCGGGCTAACCTCAGGGATGAGCAGTTCTTC	CASSLSRANLRDEQFF
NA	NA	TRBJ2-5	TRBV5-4	TGTGCCAGCAGCCCCGGGACTCCCCAAGAGACCCAGTACTTC	CASSPGTPQETQYF
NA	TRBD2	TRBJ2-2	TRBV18	TGTGCCAGCTCACCACAGCGGGGAAACACCGGGGAGCTGTTTTTT	CASSPQRGNTGELFF
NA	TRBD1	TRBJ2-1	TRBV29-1	TGCAGCGCCGAGGGGGGCGGCAGGGGGCCTTTGAATGAGCAGTTCTTC	CSAEGGGRGPLNEQFF
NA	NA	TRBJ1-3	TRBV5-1	TGCGCCAGCAGCTTAGGGGACTCTGGAAACACCATATATTTT	CASSLGDSGNTIYF
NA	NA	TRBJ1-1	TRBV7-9	TGTTCCAGCAGCTTAGCGGCGGGGCTGGGGAACACTGAAGCTTTCTTT	CSSSLAAGLGNTEAFF
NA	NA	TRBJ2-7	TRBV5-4	TGTGCCAGCAGCTTACAGGCCCACGAGCAGTACTTC	CASSLQAHEQYF
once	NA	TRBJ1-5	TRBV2	TGTGCCAGCAGTGAAGAGCAGGGAAGCAATCAGCCCCAGCATTTT	CASSEEQGSNQPQHF
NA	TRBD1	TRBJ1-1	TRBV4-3	TGCGCCAGCAGTCGCGACAGGGGGCGAACTGAAGCTTTCTTT	CASSRDRGRTEAFF
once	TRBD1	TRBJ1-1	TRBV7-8	TGTGCCAGCAGCTTAGTAGGGGGCAACCGGATGAACACTAAAGCTTTCTTT	CASSLVGGNRMNTKAFF
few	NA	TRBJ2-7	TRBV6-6	TGTGCCAGCAGTTTGGAGCATACCTACGAGCAGTACTTC	CASSLEHTYEQYF